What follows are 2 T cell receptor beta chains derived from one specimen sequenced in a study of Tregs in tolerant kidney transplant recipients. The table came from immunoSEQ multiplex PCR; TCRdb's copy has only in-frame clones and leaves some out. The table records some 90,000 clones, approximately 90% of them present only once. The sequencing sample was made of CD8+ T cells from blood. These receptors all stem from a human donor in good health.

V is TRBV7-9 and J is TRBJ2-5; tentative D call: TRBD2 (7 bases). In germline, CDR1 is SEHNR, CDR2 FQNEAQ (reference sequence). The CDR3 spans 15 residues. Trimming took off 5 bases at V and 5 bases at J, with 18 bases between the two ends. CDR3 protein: CASSPGGGAGETQYF. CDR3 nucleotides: TGTGCCAGCAGCCCTGGAGGGGGGGCCGGGGAGACCCAGTACTTC. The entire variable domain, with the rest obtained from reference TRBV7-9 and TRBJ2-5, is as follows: DTGVSQNPRHKITKRGQNVTFRCDPISEHNRLYWYRQTLGQGPEFLTYFQNEAQLEKSRLLSDRFSAERPKGSFSTLEIQRTEQGDSAMYLCASSPGGGAGETQYFGPGTRLLVL.

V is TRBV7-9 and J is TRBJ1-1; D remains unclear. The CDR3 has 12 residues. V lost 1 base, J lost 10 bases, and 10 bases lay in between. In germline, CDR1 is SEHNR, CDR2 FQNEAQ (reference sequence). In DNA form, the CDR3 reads TGTGCCAGCAGCTTAGATGCCGTTACAGCTTTCTTT. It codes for CASSLDAVTAFF.